Listed here are 5 T cell receptor beta chains from one sample, sequenced in a study of blood T cell repertoires in COVID-19. TCRdb's table, derived via immunoSEQ multiplex PCR, lists solely in-frame clones and lacks some. The sample consists of about 250,000 clones, roughly nine tenths of them appearing once. The sequenced sample consisted of peripheral blood. These receptors were obtained from a woman aged 55-75 years who had recovered from COVID-19.

V and J are TRBV11-2 and TRBJ1-4, with TRBD1 matching over 7 bases. The V gene's germline CDR1 is SGHAT and CDR2 FQNNGV. The CDR3 runs 13 residues. Trimming cost V 8 bases and J 7 bases; bases outside gene matches: 7. Here the CDR3 reads CASGRQGSEKLFF. CDR3 sequence (DNA): TGTGCCAGCGGCCGACAGGGTAGTGAAAAACTGTTTTTT. Full variable domain (remainder filled in from reference TRBV11-2 and TRBJ1-4): EAGVAQSPRYKIIEKRQSVAFWCNPISGHATLYWYQQILGQGPKLLIQFQNNGVVDDSQLPKDRFSAERLKGVDSTLKIQPAKLEDSAVYLCASGRQGSEKLFFGSGTQLSVL.

V usage is TRBV28 and J usage is TRBJ1-1; D not certain. The CDR3 covers 9 residues. The germline V gene has CDR1 MDHEN and CDR2 SYDVKM. Deletions cut 8 bases from V and 7 bases from J, with 5 bases between. The CDR3, as DNA: TGTGCCAGCGGCCTTGAAGCTTTCTTT. This sequence encodes CASGLEAFF.

CDR3: CAIGAGGLYNEQFF. CDR3 nucleotide sequence: TGTGCCATCGGCGCGGGGGGCCTATACAATGAGCAGTTCTTC. The chain uses TRBV10-3 and TRBJ2-1, with 8 bases lining up with TRBD2. CDR3 length equals 14 residues. Germline V gives CDR1 ENHRY, CDR2 SYGVKD. V lost 8 bases to trimming and J lost 4 bases; unmatched junction nucleotides: 7.

This clone was seen a few times. As DNA, the CDR3 is TGTGCCAGCAGTTACTCGGGCGTAGGCTACACCTTC. Translation: CASSYSGVGYTF. This chain uses TRBV6-5 with TRBJ1-2; the D is unclear. The CDR3 has 12 residues. From germline, CDR1 is MNHEY and CDR2 SVGAGI. The V and J ends lost 0 bases and 8 bases respectively, with 7 bases between them.

The chain carries TRBV19 and TRBJ1-4; maybe TRBD1 (6 bases). The germline V and J ends were trimmed by 2 bases and 7 bases, with 11 bases remaining between them. The CDR3 spans 14 residues. Germline CDR1 is LNHDA and CDR2 is SQIVND (reference sequence). The CDR3 is CASSITKQGEKLFF. CDR3 DNA: TGTGCCAGTAGTATAACCAAACAGGGTGAAAAACTGTTTTTT.